Shown below are 25 T cell receptor beta chains from a single sample sequenced in a study of tumor-infiltrating lymphocytes in oesophageal squamous cell carcinoma. One entry per CDR3 protein, called by TCRdb with MiXCR from the PCR reads. Of some 16,000 distinct CDR3 sequences in the sample, roughly 49% are singletons; the top ten hold roughly a fifth. Sequencing used esophageal tumor tissue. These TCRs come from a male donor with esophageal squamous cell carcinoma.

The chain couples TRBV7-6 to TRBJ2-3; 8 bases match TRBD1. The J call is uncertain, as TRBJ2-7 better fits the DNA end. Germline V gene sequence: CDR1 SGHVS, CDR2 FNYEAQ. This CDR3 is built from 14 residues. The CDR3 DNA reads as TGTGCCAGCAGCTCCCAACAGGGGGCCTACGAGCAGTACTTC. This translates into CASSSQQGAYEQYF.

The chain links TRBV6-8 to TRBJ1-2; no reliable D call. The V gene lost 10 bases and the J gene lost 3 bases, with 9 bases spanning the gap. Germline V lookup: CDR1 MNHGY, CDR2 SAAAGT. This CDR3 comprises 11 residues. In DNA, the CDR3 is TGTGCCACCAGGTTGGACTATGGCTACACCTTC. Its protein product is CATRLDYGYTF.

This clonotype was picked up a small number of times. At one boundary the junction diverges from the germline segment, which might be a read error. V is TRBV7-2 and J is TRBJ1-1; D is undetermined. Germline CDR1 and CDR2: SGHTA and FQGNSA. This CDR3 comprises 13 residues. CDR3 amino acids: CASSLVSSPEQYF. The CDR3 region has the DNA TGTGCCAGCAGCTTAGTCTCTTCCCCCGAGCAGTACTTT. The full variable domain, completed using reference TRBV7-2 and TRBJ1-1, is GAGVSQSPSNKVTEKGKDVELRCDPISGHTALYWYRQSLGQGLEFLIYFQGNSAPDKSGLPSDRFSAERTGGSVSTLTIQRTQQEDSAVYLCASSLVSSPEQYFGQGTRLTVV.

This clonotype has a count of ten or more. CDR3 sequence: CASTEGQGGHTEAFF. Written as DNA, the CDR3 is TGTGCCAGCACCGAAGGACAGGGGGGGCACACTGAAGCTTTCTTT. The chain uses TRBV2 and TRBJ1-1; 10 bases agree with TRBD1. Germline V gene sequence: CDR1 SNHLY, CDR2 FYNNEI. V lost 7 bases, J lost 3 bases, and 8 bases stayed unmatched. CDR3 length equals 15 residues.

This clonotype has just a few counts. The CDR3 does not end in the conserved phenylalanine or tryptophan, so this is likely a read error. The limits of the CDR3 on the DNA are not certain, so only TCRdb's listed CDR3 is given. V and J are TRBV6-2 or TRBV6-3 and TRBJ2-3; the listed D gene, TRBD2, was not tested against the DNA. The CDR3 is 15 amino acids in total, end residues counted. Germline values: CDR1 MNHEY, CDR2 SVGEGT. The CDR3: CASSSTGGSSQYFGP.

This clonotype was detected ten times or more. For the CDR3, the DNA is TGCGCCAGCAGCTTGGAAAAGGGAGAACTCTATGGCTACACCTTC. Translation gives CASSLEKGELYGYTF. This rearrangement joins TRBV5-1 to TRBJ1-2, with D unresolved. Germline CDR1 and CDR2: SGHRS and YFSETQ. Trimming took off 0 bases at V and 4 bases at J, with 13 bases between the two ends. The CDR3 loop spans 15 amino acids.

This clonotype was found a few times. The chain combines TRBV12-3 or TRBV12-4 with TRBJ1-1, with TRBD1 matching over 7 bases. The J call may not be correct, given that the DNA end is closer to TRBJ1-6. This CDR3 region has 17 residues. CDR3 sequence reads: CASSLAGGTGRNSPLHF. CDR3 coding DNA: TGTGCCAGCAGTTTAGCAGGGGGCACAGGTCGTAATTCACCCCTCCACTTT.

This clonotype was observed a handful of times. The chain combines TRBV7-9 with TRBJ2-1, with D tentatively TRBD1 or TRBD2 (5 bases each). The better agreement between TRBJ2-7 and the DNA end casts doubt on the J call. CDR1 and CDR2 from the germline V gene are SEHNR and FQNEAQ (reference sequence). This CDR3 comprises 17 residues. CDR3 nucleotide sequence: TGTGCCAGCAGCTTTCCCAAACCGGGACGAGAACGCAATGAGCAGTACTTC. The encoded protein is CASSFPKPGRERNEQYF.

By proportion, this clonotype is medium-sized. The gene calls are TRBV6-1 and TRBJ2-5, with 7 bases matching TRBD2. V trimming: 6 bases; J trimming: 2 bases; junction bases outside the gene matches: 15. This CDR3 has 17 amino acids. Germline CDR1 is MNHNS and CDR2 is SASEGT. The CDR3 DNA follows: TGTGCCAGCAGGGGTGATTTGAGCCTAGCGGAGCAAGAGACCCAGTACTTC. Its translation: CASRGDLSLAEQETQYF.

This clonotype showed up many times. CDR3 sequence (DNA): TGCGCCAGCAGCCAGCAACAGGGACTTGAAGCTTTCTTT. Translated: CASSQQQGLEAFF. The V and J genes are TRBV4-3 and TRBJ1-1; weak D call: TRBD1 (6 bases). Trimming stripped 3 bases from V and 7 bases from J, with 12 bases between. The CDR3 totals 13 residues. Germline-derived CDR1 and CDR2 are LGHNA and YSLEER.

V usage is TRBV12-3 or TRBV12-4 and J usage is TRBJ2-5; 9 positions agree with TRBD1. The CDR3 covers 16 residues. V dropped 5 bases and J dropped 5; count of bases not matched to a gene: 12. The CDR3 spells CASSTTRGQGPETQYF. CDR3 coding DNA: TGTGCCAGCAGTACTACTCGGGGACAGGGACCCGAGACCCAGTACTTC.

The chain couples TRBV6-8 to TRBJ2-5; TRBD1 is a possible D gene (5 bases). The J call is doubtful: the DNA matches TRBJ2-7 better. The CDR3 extends over 10 amino acids. The V gene's germline CDR1 is MNHGY and CDR2 SAAAGT. The CDR3 reads CASRGREQYF. DNA for the CDR3: TGTGCCAGCAGGGGGCGCGAGCAGTACTTC.

The CDR3 is CASSSDGAGSYEQYF. The CDR3 bases are TGTGCCAGCAGCTCGGACGGGGCGGGATCCTACGAGCAGTACTTC. This chain links TRBV7-2 with TRBJ2-7, with D possibly TRBD2 on 6 matching bases. V lost 4 bases and J lost 1, with 14 bases in between. The germline V gene has CDR1 SGHTA and CDR2 FQGNSA. The CDR3 has 15 residues.

This clonotype appeared many times. V gene TRBV28 combines with J gene TRBJ2-3; tentative D call: TRBD1 (5 bases). The better agreement between TRBJ2-2 and the DNA end casts doubt on the J call. The V gene's germline CDR1 is MDHEN and CDR2 SYDVKM. The length of the CDR3 is 16 residues. Written as DNA, the CDR3 is TGTGCCAGCAGAATCCTAGACAGCGCGAACACCGGGGAGCTGTTTTTT. This encodes CASRILDSANTGELFF.

This chain connects TRBV7-2 to TRBJ2-5; D is unclear. The end of the DNA fits TRBJ2-7 better, so the J call may be wrong. CDR1 SGHTA and CDR2 FQGNSA come from the germline V gene. This CDR3 has 12 amino acids. For the CDR3, the DNA is TGTGCCAGCAGCTTTGACTCCTACGAGCAGTACTTC. Its protein product is CASSFDSYEQYF.

This clonotype was seen a handful of times. The rearrangement links TRBV12-3 or TRBV12-4 to TRBJ2-1; D remains ambiguous. This CDR3 has 11 residues. V shed 6 bases and J shed 4 bases, with 4 bases lying between them. In DNA form, the CDR3 reads TGTGCCAGCAGCGAATACAATGAGCAGTTCTTC. It is translated as CASSEYNEQFF.

In its sample, this clonotype was seen a few times. The chain uses TRBV7-6 and TRBJ2-4; D may correspond to TRBD1 or TRBD2 (7 bases each). V was shortened by 2 bases and J by 13 bases, with 21 bases between the two germline ends. In germline, CDR1 is SGHVS, CDR2 FNYEAQ. This CDR3 region has 15 residues. CDR3 loop: CASSLQGGQYNEQYF. The CDR3 DNA reads as TGTGCCAGCAGCTTACAGGGGGGGCAGTACAATGAGCAGTACTTC.

This clonotype was observed once. The missing conserved phenylalanine or tryptophan at the end of this CDR3 makes a read error likely. Because the CDR3's place on the DNA is in doubt, the DNA is left out and the CDR3 is given as listed by TCRdb. The V call is TRBV27, the J call TRBJ1-6. The germline CDR1 and CDR2 sequences are MNHEY and SMNVEV (reference sequence). The CDR3 is made up of 18 amino acids, end residues included. CDR3 sequence: CASSLYGRGPSYEQYLGP.

The CDR3 DNA sequence: TGCGCCAGCAGTGGAAGTCCGGATGAAAAACTGTTTTTT. Translation gives CASSGSPDEKLFF. The rearrangement joins TRBV10-2 to TRBJ1-4; D not certain. Germline V CDR1 and CDR2: WSHSY, SAAADI. The CDR3 is 13 amino acids. V lost 4 bases, J lost 6 bases, and 9 bases lay in between.

V gene TRBV7-2 combines with J gene TRBJ2-2; perhaps TRBD1 as D (5 bases). The CDR3 spans 15 residues. Germline V lookup: CDR1 SGHTA, CDR2 FQGNSA. The V gene lost 3 bases and the J gene lost 5 bases, with 13 bases spanning the gap. This CDR3 is CASSFATVRTGELFF. The CDR3, as DNA: TGTGCCAGCAGCTTCGCGACAGTTAGGACCGGGGAGCTGTTTTTT. Combining the CDR3 with reference TRBV7-2 and TRBJ2-2 gives the whole variable domain GAGVSQSPSNKVTEKGKDVELRCDPISGHTALYWYRQSLGQGLEFLIYFQGNSAPDKSGLPSDRFSAERTGGSVSTLTIQRTQQEDSAVYLCASSFATVRTGELFFGEGSRLTVL.

The chain couples TRBV7-6 to TRBJ2-1; D call uncertain. The DNA matches TRBJ1-2 better at its end, which makes the J call doubtful. CDR1 SGHVS and CDR2 FNYEAQ come from the germline V gene. This CDR3 comprises 16 residues. CDR3 in DNA: TGTGCCAGCAGAGGGTCCCTCCTCGGGACTAACTATGGCTACACCTTC. Translated: CASRGSLLGTNYGYTF.

This clonotype is a singleton in its sample. The gene calls are TRBV28 and TRBJ2-7, with 7 bases that match TRBD2. The DNA end is more similar to TRBJ2-1, so the J call may be wrong. The CDR3 loop spans 16 amino acids. CDR1 is MDHEN, CDR2 SYDVKM, per germline. CDR3 coding DNA: TGTGCCAGCAGTTTTGGGGGAGGGGCGAGAAACAATGAGCAGTTCTTC. Residues: CASSFGGGARNNEQFF.

The rearrangement uses TRBV11-2 and TRBJ2-5; D is uncertain. Germline V gene sequence: CDR1 SGHAT, CDR2 FQNNGV. Trimming left V 1 base short and J 3 bases short, with 6 bases between. There are 13 residues in the CDR3. In DNA, the CDR3 is TGTGCCAGCAGCTTAGTTAGGGAAGAGACCCAGTACTTC. Translated, it gives CASSLVREETQYF.

This clonotype was picked up a small number of times. One base away lies a much larger clone, so this may be a sequencing read error. The V gene is TRBV18, the J gene TRBJ2-1, with D hard to call. Trimming cost V 4 bases and J 10 bases, with 14 bases left between them. CDR1 is KGHSH and CDR2 is LQKENI in the germline V gene. The CDR3 contains 13 residues. Written as DNA, the CDR3 is TGTGCCAGCTCACATGACGGATACTACGAGCAGTTCTTC. As protein: CASSHDGYYEQFF.

The chain uses TRBV12-3 or TRBV12-4 and TRBJ2-7; D is unresolved. This CDR3 comprises 14 residues. V gave up 6 bases and J gave up 3 bases, with 15 bases separating them. CDR3 in amino acids: CASSLGRWGYEQYF. The CDR3 nucleotides are TGTGCCAGCAGCCTAGGACGGTGGGGCTACGAGCAGTACTTC.